This T cell receptor (beta chain) was found in a study of OX40 agonist ivuxolimab in advanced cancers. Across the whole study: Prior anti-PD-1, anti-PD-L1 or anti-CTLA-4 therapy was allowed; 35% to 40% had some.

Germline-derived CDR1 and CDR2 are MNHNS and SASEGT. The CDR3 is 12 amino acids. V shed 7 bases and J shed 0 bases, with 7 bases lying between them. The repertoire was sequenced with immunoSEQ multiplex PCR; TCRdb's copy has only in-frame clones and lacks some. The sample holds 55,000 to 70,000 clones, about 88% seen once. The sample in question was CD4+ or CD8+ T cells sorted from blood, obtained in a trial of the OX40 agonist ivuxolimab. The chain couples TRBV6-1 to TRBJ2-7; D not resolved. The receptor was derived from an adult with an advanced solid tumor such as melanoma, head and neck, liver or kidney cancer. The CDR3 bases are TGTGCCAGCATCCCAAGCTCCTACGAGCAGTACTTC. Amino acid sequence: CASIPSSYEQYF.